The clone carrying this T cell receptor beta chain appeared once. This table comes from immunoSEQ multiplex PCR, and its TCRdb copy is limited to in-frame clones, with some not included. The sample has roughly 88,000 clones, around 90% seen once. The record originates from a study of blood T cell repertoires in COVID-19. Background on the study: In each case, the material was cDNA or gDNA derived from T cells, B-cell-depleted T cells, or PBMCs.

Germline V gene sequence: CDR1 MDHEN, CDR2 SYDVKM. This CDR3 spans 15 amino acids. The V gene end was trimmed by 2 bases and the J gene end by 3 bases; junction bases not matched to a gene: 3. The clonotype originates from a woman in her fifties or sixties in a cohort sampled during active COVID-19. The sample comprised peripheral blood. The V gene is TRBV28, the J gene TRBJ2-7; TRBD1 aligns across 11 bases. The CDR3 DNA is TGTGCCAGCAGTTTAGGCGGGACAGGGGGCTACGAGCAGTACTTC. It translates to CASSLGGTGGYEQYF. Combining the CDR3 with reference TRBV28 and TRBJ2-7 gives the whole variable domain DVKVTQSSRYLVKRTGEKVFLECVQDMDHENMFWYRQDPGLGLRLIYFSYDVKMKEKGDIPEGYSVSREKKERFSLILESASTNQTSMYLCASSLGGTGGYEQYFGPGTRLTVT.